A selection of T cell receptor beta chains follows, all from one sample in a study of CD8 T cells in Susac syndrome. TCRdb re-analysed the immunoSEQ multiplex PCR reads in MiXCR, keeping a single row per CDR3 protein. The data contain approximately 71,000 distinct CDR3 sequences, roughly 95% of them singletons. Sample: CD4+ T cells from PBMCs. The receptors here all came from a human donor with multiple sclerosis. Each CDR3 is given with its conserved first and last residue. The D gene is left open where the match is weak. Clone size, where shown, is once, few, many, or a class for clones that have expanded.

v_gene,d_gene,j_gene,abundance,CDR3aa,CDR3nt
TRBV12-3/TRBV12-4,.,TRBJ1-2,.,CASTKEGSSYGYTF,TGTGCCAGCACAAAGGAGGGGAGCAGCTATGGCTACACCTTC
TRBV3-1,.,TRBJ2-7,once,CASSQESRGQSYEQYF,TGTGCCAGCAGCCAAGAAAGCCGCGGACAGAGCTACGAGCAGTACTTC
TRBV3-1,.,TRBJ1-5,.,CASSQDRQSNQPQHF,TGTGCCAGCAGCCAAGATCGACAAAGCAATCAGCCCCAGCATTTT
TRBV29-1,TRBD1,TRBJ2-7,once,CSVRTGTGRHEQYF,TGCAGCGTACGAACCGGGACAGGTCGACACGAGCAGTACTTC
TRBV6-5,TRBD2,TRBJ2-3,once,CASSYSTSGGSSDTQYF,TGTGCCAGCAGTTACTCGACTAGCGGGGGATCTTCAGATACGCAGTATTTT
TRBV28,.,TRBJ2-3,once,CASTSGLLTDTQYF,TGTGCCAGCACCTCCGGGCTCCTCACAGATACGCAGTATTTT
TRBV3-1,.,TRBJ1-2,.,CASSQVGENYGYTF,TGTGCCAGCAGCCAAGTCGGGGAGAACTATGGCTACACCTTC
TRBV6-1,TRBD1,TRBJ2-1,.,CASSGRQGAGLSSYNEQFF,TGTGCCAGCAGTGGAAGACAGGGGGCTGGCCTGAGCTCCTACAATGAGCAGTTCTTC
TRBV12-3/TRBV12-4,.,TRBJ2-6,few,CASSLSSGANVLTF,TGTGCCAGCAGTTTGTCCTCTGGGGCCAACGTCCTGACTTTC
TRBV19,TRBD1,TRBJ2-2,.,CASSPGRGRRNTGELFF,TGTGCCAGTAGCCCCGGCAGGGGGCGACGGAACACCGGGGAGCTGTTTTTT
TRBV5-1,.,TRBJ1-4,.,CASSLAGGGEKLFF,TGCGCCAGCAGCTTGGCCGGGGGCGGGGAAAAACTGTTTTTT
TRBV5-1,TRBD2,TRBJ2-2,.,CASSSGRGTGELFF,TGCGCCAGCAGCTCGGGGAGGGGCACCGGGGAGCTGTTTTTT
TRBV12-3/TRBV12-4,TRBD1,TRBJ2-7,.,CASSLARQGPYEQYF,TGTGCCAGCAGTTTAGCCCGACAGGGCCCCTACGAGCAGTACTTC
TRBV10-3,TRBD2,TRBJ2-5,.,CAISGSGDQETQYF,TGTGCCATCAGTGGTAGCGGGGACCAAGAGACCCAGTACTTC
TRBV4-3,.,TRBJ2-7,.,CASSQDRGRTYEQYF,TGCGCCAGCAGCCAAGATCGCGGCAGAACCTACGAGCAGTACTTC
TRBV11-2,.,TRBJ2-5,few,CASSQQETQYF,TGTGCCAGCAGCCAACAAGAGACCCAGTACTTC